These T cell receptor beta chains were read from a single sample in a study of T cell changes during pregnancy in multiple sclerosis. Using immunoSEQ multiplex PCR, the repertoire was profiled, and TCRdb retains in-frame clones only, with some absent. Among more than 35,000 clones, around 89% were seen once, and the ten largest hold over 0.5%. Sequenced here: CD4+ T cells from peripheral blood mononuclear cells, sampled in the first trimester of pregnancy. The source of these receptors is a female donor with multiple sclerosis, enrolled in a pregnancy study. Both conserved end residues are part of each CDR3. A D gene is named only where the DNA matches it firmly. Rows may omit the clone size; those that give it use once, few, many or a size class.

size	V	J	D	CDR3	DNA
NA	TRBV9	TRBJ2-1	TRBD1	CASSALGTGFNEQFF	TGTGCCAGCAGCGCCCTCGGGACAGGGTTCAATGAGCAGTTCTTC
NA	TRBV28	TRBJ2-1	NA	CASSLVAGPYNEQFF	TGTGCCAGCAGTTTAGTGGCGGGACCCTACAATGAGCAGTTCTTC
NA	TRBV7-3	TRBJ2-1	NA	CASSLRGSGWGEGYNEQFF	TGTGCCAGCAGCTTACGGGGGTCGGGGTGGGGAGAGGGGTACAATGAGCAGTTCTTC
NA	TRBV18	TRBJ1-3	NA	CASSPREASGNTIYF	TGTGCCAGCTCACCACGGGAGGCCTCTGGAAACACCATATATTTT
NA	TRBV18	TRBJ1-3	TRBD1	CASSPLRQGDSGNTIYF	TGTGCCAGCTCACCACTAAGACAGGGGGACTCTGGAAACACCATATATTTT
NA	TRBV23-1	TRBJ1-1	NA	CASSQTGQPEAFF	TGCGCCAGCAGTCAAACCGGACAGCCTGAAGCTTTCTTT
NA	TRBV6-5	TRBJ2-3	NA	CASRNPSTDTQYF	TGTGCCAGCAGAAATCCTAGCACAGATACGCAGTATTTT
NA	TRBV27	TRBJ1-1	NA	CTRSGSRRAFF	TGTACGAGGAGTGGGAGTCGGCGGGCTTTCTTT
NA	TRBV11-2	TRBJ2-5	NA	CASSLGPNGETQYF	TGTGCCAGCAGCTTAGGGCCCAACGGGGAGACCCAGTACTTC
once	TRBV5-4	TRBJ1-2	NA	CASSPSRPGAEGYTF	TGTGCCAGCAGCCCCTCCCGACCAGGGGCGGAGGGCTACACCTTC
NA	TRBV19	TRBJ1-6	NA	CASSINRPDLAPLHF	TGTGCCAGTAGTATTAATCGCCCAGATTTGGCACCCCTCCACTTT
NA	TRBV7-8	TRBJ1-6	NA	CASSLSEGPYSPLHF	TGTGCCAGCAGCTTAAGTGAGGGCCCCTATTCACCCCTCCACTTT
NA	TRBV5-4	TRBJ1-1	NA	CASKRGGIMAEAFF	TGTGCCAGCAAGAGGGGGGGCATCATGGCTGAAGCTTTCTTT
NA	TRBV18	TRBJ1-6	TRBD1	CASSLSRDRVNSPLHF	TGTGCCAGCTCACTATCCCGGGACAGGGTCAATTCACCCCTCCACTTT
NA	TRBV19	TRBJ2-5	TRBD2	CASSTGTSSLETQYF	TGTGCCAGTAGTACGGGGACTAGCTCTCTAGAGACCCAGTACTTC
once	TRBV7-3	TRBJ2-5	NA	CASSSGRGRETQYF	TGTGCCAGCAGCTCGGGCAGGGGAAGGGAGACCCAGTACTTC
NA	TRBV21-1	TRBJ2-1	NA	CASSKVVSGLAGPGAHNEQFF	TGTGCCAGCAGCAAAGTTGTATCGGGACTAGCGGGCCCTGGGGCTCACAATGAGCAGTTCTTC
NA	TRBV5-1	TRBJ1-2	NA	CASSLVLGRTTEGYTF	TGCGCCAGCAGCTTGGTACTGGGGCGGACGACGGAGGGCTACACCTTC
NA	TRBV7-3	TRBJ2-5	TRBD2	CASSLAGEKTQYF	TGTGCCAGCAGCCTAGCGGGAGAAAAGACCCAGTACTTC
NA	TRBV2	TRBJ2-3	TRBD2	CASKTGLAGGPSTDTQYF	TGTGCCAGCAAGACGGGACTAGCGGGAGGGCCTAGCACAGATACGCAGTATTTT
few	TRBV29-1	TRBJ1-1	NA	CSVGRNTEAFF	TGCAGCGTTGGTAGGAACACTGAAGCTTTCTTT
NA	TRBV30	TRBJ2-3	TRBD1	CAWSAWDSSTDTQYF	TGTGCCTGGAGTGCGTGGGACAGTAGCACAGATACGCAGTATTTT
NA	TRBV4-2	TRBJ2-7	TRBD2	CASSQGNSGVYEQYF	TGTGCCAGCAGCCAAGGGAATAGCGGGGTATACGAGCAGTACTTC
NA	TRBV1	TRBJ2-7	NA	CTSSRGTSGYEQYF	TGCACCAGCAGCCGAGGGACTAGCGGTTACGAGCAGTACTTC
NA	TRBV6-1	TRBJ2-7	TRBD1	CASSSDRGLVYEQYF	TGTGCCAGCAGTTCCGACAGGGGGCTTGTCTACGAGCAGTACTTC
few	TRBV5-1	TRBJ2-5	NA	CASRQTQETQYF	TGCGCCAGCAGACAGACCCAAGAGACCCAGTACTTC
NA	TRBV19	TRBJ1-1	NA	CASSYPRGSEAFF	TGTGCCAGTAGTTACCCGCGAGGGTCTGAAGCTTTCTTT
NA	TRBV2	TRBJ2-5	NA	CASRYRQVQETQYF	TGTGCCAGCAGATACCGACAGGTACAAGAGACCCAGTACTTC
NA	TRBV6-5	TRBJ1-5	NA	CASSYDNQPQHF	TGTGCCAGCAGTTATGACAACCAGCCCCAGCATTTT
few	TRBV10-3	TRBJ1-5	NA	CAIRPGGNQPQHF	TGTGCCATCCGTCCAGGGGGCAATCAGCCCCAGCATTTT
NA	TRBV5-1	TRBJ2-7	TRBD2	CASSLAASGGISSYEQYF	TGCGCCAGCAGTTTGGCAGCTAGCGGGGGGATAAGCTCCTACGAGCAGTACTTC
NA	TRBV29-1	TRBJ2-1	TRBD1	CSVVRQGAYNEQFF	TGCAGCGTTGTTAGGCAGGGGGCCTACAATGAGCAGTTCTTC
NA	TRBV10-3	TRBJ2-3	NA	CAISEGGRATDTQYF	TGTGCCATCAGTGAGGGGGGGAGAGCCACAGATACGCAGTATTTT
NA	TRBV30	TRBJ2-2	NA	CAWSVLGARTGELFF	TGTGCCTGGAGTGTACTGGGGGCTCGGACCGGGGAGCTGTTTTTT
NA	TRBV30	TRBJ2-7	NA	CAWSVTLYEQYF	TGTGCCTGGAGTGTAACTCTCTACGAGCAGTACTTC
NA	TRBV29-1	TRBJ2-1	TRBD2	CSVGLGTSVYNEQFF	TGCAGCGTTGGCCTCGGGACTAGTGTGTACAATGAGCAGTTCTTC
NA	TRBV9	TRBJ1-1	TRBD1	CASSWSRQGGTEAFF	TGTGCCAGCAGCTGGAGCCGACAGGGAGGCACTGAAGCTTTCTTT
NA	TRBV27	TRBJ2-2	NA	CASSGQSSGGELFF	TGTGCCAGCAGCGGCCAGTCCTCGGGAGGGGAGCTGTTTTTT
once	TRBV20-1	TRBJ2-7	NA	CSASSYEQYF	TGCAGTGCTAGCAGCTACGAGCAGTACTTC
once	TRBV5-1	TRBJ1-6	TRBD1	CASSFQGEDSPLHF	TGCGCCAGCAGCTTCCAGGGGGAGGATTCACCCCTCCACTTT